This TCR beta chain was profiled in a study of T cell clonotyping in hematopoietic cell transplantation. Study-wide results and limits: No sorting was done, leaving CD4 and CD8 contributions mixed. After transplant, recipient diversity fell while pathologically expanded clonotypes grew through day 180.

This clone was recorded a few times. The antigen is unknown. Germline lookup yields CDR1 SGHVS and CDR2 FNYEAQ. The CDR3 has 16 amino acids. Trimming took 5 bases from V and 0 from J; bases not matched to a gene: 8. Sequenced by immunoSEQ multiplex PCR; TCRdb stores in-frame clones only, minus some. This table holds fewer than 30,000 clones, almost 96% found once. The sequenced material came from peripheral blood mononuclear cells. The J gene is TRBJ1-1, the V gene TRBV7-6; 8 bases agree with TRBD1. The TCR originated in a man aged 50 to 59 in good health. Some clones in this sample may be carry-over from other donors' samples. CDR3 DNA sequence: TGTGCCAGCAGCCCTAGGACAGGGAGAATGAACACTGAAGCTTTCTTT. This encodes CASSPRTGRMNTEAFF.